Below are 25 T cell receptor beta chains sequenced from a single sample in a study of T cells expressing NK-cell markers. Each CDR3 protein gets one entry in TCRdb, which reprocessed the 5' RACE reads and gives no DNA. This sample contains 350,000 to 400,000 distinct CDR3 sequences. The specimen was blood T cells: a sorted CD56 or NKG2C T cell subset, CD4+ or CD8+ T cells, or bulk PBMC T cells (not recorded which). These receptors all stem from a woman aged 45 to 65 in good health.

The chain carries TRBV7-9 and TRBJ2-6. CDR3 length equals 16 residues. CDR1 is SEHNR and CDR2 is FQNEAQ in the germline V gene (reference sequence). CDR3 loop: CASSSRESSGANVLTF.

The chain recombines TRBV5-1 with TRBJ2-7; TCRdb proposes TRBD1, but this gene call is untestable without DNA. Looked up from germline, CDR1 is SGHRS and CDR2 is YFSETQ. The CDR3 runs to 14 residues. The chain's CDR3 is CASGRSRSSYEQYF.

The chain has TRBV27 and TRBJ2-1; the D call from TCRdb, TRBD1, cannot be confirmed without DNA. CDR1 is MNHEY, CDR2 SMNVEV, per germline (reference sequence). This CDR3 is built from 13 residues. This CDR3 reads CASKGPGPNEQFF.

The rearrangement links TRBV10-3 to TRBJ2-1; there is no DNA to check the TCRdb D call of TRBD2. Germline CDR1 ENHRY, CDR2 SYGVKD. This CDR3 has 14 amino acids. CDR3 loop: CAISESGTNFEQFF.

The gene calls are TRBV11-2 and TRBJ2-7; TCRdb designates TRBD1, a call that cannot be tested without DNA. The CDR3 runs 13 residues. The germline gives CDR1 SGHAT, CDR2 FQNNGV. CDR3 sequence: CASSLGGVYEQYF. The full variable domain, its missing parts supplied by reference TRBV11-2 and TRBJ2-7, is EAGVAQSPRYKIIEKRQSVAFWCNPISGHATLYWYQQILGQGPKLLIQFQNNGVVDDSQLPKDRFSAERLKGVDSTLKIQPAKLEDSAVYLCASSLGGVYEQYFGPGTRLTVT.

This chain connects TRBV9 to TRBJ2-6. Germline CDR1 is SGDLS and CDR2 is YYNGEE. The CDR3 spans 16 residues. CDR3 protein: CASSVEALAGANVLTF. Full variable domain (rest looked up from reference TRBV9 and TRBJ2-6): DSGVTQTPKHLITATGQRVTLRCSPRSGDLSVYWYQQSLDQGLQFLIQYYNGEERAKGNILERFSAQQFPDLHSELNLSSLELGDSALYFCASSVEALAGANVLTFGAGSRLTVL.

The rearrangement links TRBV29-1 to TRBJ1-5; TCRdb proposes TRBD1, but this gene call is untestable without DNA. The CDR3 has 13 residues. Germline V gives CDR1 SQVTM, CDR2 ANQGSEA. The CDR3 loop reads CSILTGRGQPQHF.

V and J are TRBV20-1 and TRBJ1-6. CDR1 and CDR2 (germline): DFQATT, SNEGSKA (reference sequence). The CDR3 is 14 residues long. The CDR3 loop is CSAREHLLSSPLHF.

This CDR3 is CASSYGKMNTEAFF. The rearrangement joins TRBV6-5 to TRBJ1-1. The germline V gene has CDR1 MNHEY and CDR2 SVGAGI. The CDR3 contains 14 residues.

The chain couples TRBV12-3 or TRBV12-4 to TRBJ2-5; the TCRdb call, TRBD1, lacks DNA for checking. CDR3 length equals 14 residues. The CDR3 is CASSWGMLEKTQYF.

The chain is built from TRBV5-1 and TRBJ1-5; TCRdb proposes TRBD1, but this gene call is untestable without DNA. The V gene's germline CDR1 is SGHRS and CDR2 YFSETQ. The CDR3 contains 15 residues. The CDR3 loop reads CASSWTPDGNQPQHF.

The rearrangement joins TRBV28 to TRBJ2-7; TCRdb proposes TRBD2, but this gene call is untestable without DNA. The germline V gene encodes CDR1 MDHEN and CDR2 SYDVKM. The CDR3 extends over 20 amino acids. CDR3 sequence reads: CASSPRHFWLAGGDLYEQYF.

CDR3 sequence: CASSPGTLHTDTQYF. The chain couples TRBV7-2 to TRBJ2-3; the TCRdb D gene call, TRBD1, has no DNA to confirm it. This CDR3 is built from 15 residues. Germline lookup yields CDR1 SGHTA and CDR2 FQGNSA.

J is TRBJ2-1 and V is TRBV27. The CDR3 is 16 residues long. Germline V CDR1 and CDR2: MNHEY, SMNVEV (reference sequence). CDR3 in amino acids: CASSFLILSSYNEQFF.

This chain connects TRBV9 to TRBJ2-7; the TCRdb D gene call, TRBD2, has no DNA to confirm it. The CDR3 is 15 residues long. Per germline, CDR1 SGDLS and CDR2 YYNGEE. This CDR3 is CASSVGSSGEGEQYF.

The chain recombines TRBV4-1 with TRBJ2-7; the TRBD1 assignment by TCRdb is unverifiable without DNA. Germline values: CDR1 MGHRA, CDR2 YSYEKL. The CDR3 loop spans 17 amino acids. This chain's CDR3 is CASSQVTGGPLSYEQYF.

The chain combines TRBV7-9 with TRBJ1-1; TCRdb names TRBD1, which stays unverified in the absence of DNA. This CDR3 is built from 14 residues. Germline values: CDR1 SEHNR, CDR2 FQNEAQ (reference sequence). CDR3 sequence: CASRRGEESTEAFF.

The genes are TRBV10-3 and TRBJ2-7; TCRdb proposes TRBD1, but this gene call is untestable without DNA. The CDR3 totals 14 residues. Germline V gives CDR1 ENHRY, CDR2 SYGVKD. The CDR3 spells CAISEGQGVYEQYF.

This chain uses TRBV2 with TRBJ1-6; no DNA is available, so the TRBD1 call from TCRdb remains unchecked. The CDR3 runs to 17 residues. Germline assignment: CDR1 SNHLY and CDR2 FYNNEI. CDR3 in amino acids: CASTSPGGAWSNSPLHF.

The rearrangement links TRBV24-1 to TRBJ2-7; TCRdb selects TRBD2, and the lack of DNA leaves this call unchecked. The CDR3 is 15 residues long. CDR1 KGHDR and CDR2 SFDVKD come from the germline V gene. The CDR3 loop reads CATSGRNSGRNEQYF.

The chain carries TRBV14 and TRBJ2-5; TCRdb lists TRBD1, though no DNA is available to test this call. Looked up from germline, CDR1 is SGHDN and CDR2 is FVKESK. The CDR3 loop spans 16 amino acids. CDR3 protein: CASSQVDSLYQETQYF.

J is TRBJ2-1 and V is TRBV5-4; the TRBD1 assignment by TCRdb is unverifiable without DNA. The CDR3 sequence is 17 residues long. Germline V gene sequence: CDR1 SGHNT, CDR2 YYREEE (reference sequence). The chain's CDR3 is CASSLEVGRTGGNEQFF.

The chain combines TRBV5-1 with TRBJ1-1. The CDR3 contains 15 residues. In germline, CDR1 is SGHRS, CDR2 YFSETQ. CDR3 sequence reads: CASGGPGLGGTEAFF.

The rearrangement uses TRBV5-1 and TRBJ2-3; lacking DNA, the TRBD2 call made by TCRdb goes unchecked. Germline V gene data show CDR1 as SGHRS and CDR2 as YFSETQ. The CDR3 covers 16 residues. CDR3: CASSLASGSLTDTQYF.

The V gene is TRBV12-3 or TRBV12-4, the J gene TRBJ2-1; the D gene TCRdb calls, TRBD2, cannot be checked with no DNA. This CDR3 region has 17 residues. This CDR3 reads CASSGLAGEGSYNEQFF.